A single TCR beta chain is shown here with its context. This entry belongs to a study of CD8 T cells in Susac syndrome. Reverse transcription of about 0.5 to 1 ug RNA was carried out with random hexamers. Amplification of TCR beta CDR3 used immunoSEQ multiplex PCR across 54 Vbeta and 13 Jbeta. Each CDR3 protein gets one entry after TCRdb re-called the immunoSEQ multiplex PCR reads with MiXCR. Here the sample spans a few hundred thousand distinct CDR3 sequences, approximately 94% being singletons. The sequencing sample was made of CD4+ T cells from PBMCs. This TCR derives from a human donor with Susac syndrome.

CDR3 region: CSAIGTGEVWGTEAFF. DNA of the CDR3: TGCAGTGCGATCGGGACAGGGGAAGTTTGGGGCACTGAAGCTTTCTTT. The chain uses TRBV20-1 and TRBJ1-1; 10 positions match TRBD1. With V trimmed by 6 bases and J by 4 bases, 14 bases remained unmatched. Germline-derived CDR1 and CDR2 are DFQATT and SNEGSKA (reference sequence). The CDR3 loop spans 16 amino acids.